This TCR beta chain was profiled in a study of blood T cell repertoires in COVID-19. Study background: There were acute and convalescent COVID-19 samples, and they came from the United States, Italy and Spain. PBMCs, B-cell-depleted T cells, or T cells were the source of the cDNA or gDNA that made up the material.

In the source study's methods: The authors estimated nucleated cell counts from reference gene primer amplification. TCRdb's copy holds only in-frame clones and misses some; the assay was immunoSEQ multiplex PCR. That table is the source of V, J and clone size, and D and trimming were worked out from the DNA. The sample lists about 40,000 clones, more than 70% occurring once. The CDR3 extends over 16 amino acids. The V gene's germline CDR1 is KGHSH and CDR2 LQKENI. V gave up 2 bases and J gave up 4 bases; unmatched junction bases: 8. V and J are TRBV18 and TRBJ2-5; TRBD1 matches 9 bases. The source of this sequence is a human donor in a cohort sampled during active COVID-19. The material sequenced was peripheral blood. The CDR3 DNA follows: TGTGCCAGCTCACCAAGAAATACAGGGGGCGGAGAGACCCAGTACTTC. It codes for CASSPRNTGGGETQYF.